Listed below are T cell receptor beta chains from one sample, sequenced in a study of tumor-infiltrating lymphocytes in oesophageal squamous cell carcinoma. A single record per CDR3 protein comes from TCRdb applying MiXCR to the PCR reads. The table shows 23,000 or so distinct CDR3 sequences, with 38% occurring only once. The sequencing sample was made of esophageal tumor tissue. These receptors were taken from a male donor with esophageal squamous cell carcinoma. Both conserved end residues are part of each CDR3. Each record gives: V gene, J gene, clone size, D gene, CDR3 protein, CDR3 DNA. A D gene is named only where the DNA matches it firmly. Rows may omit the clone size; those that give it use once, few, many or a size class.

>TRBV28|TRBJ2-7|NA|TRBD1
CASSVTGAPYEQYF
TGTGCCAGCAGTGTGACAGGGGCCCCCTACGAGCAGTACTTC
>TRBV2|TRBJ2-3|NA|NA
CASSENTDTQYF
TGTGCCAGCAGTGAAAACACAGATACGCAGTATTTT
>TRBV2|TRBJ2-3|NA|TRBD2
CASTRLAGVTDTQYF
TGTGCCAGCACCCGACTAGCGGGGGTGACAGATACGCAGTATTTT
>TRBV7-2|TRBJ2-1|few|NA
CASSLGLSYNEQFF
TGTGCCAGCAGCTTAGGGCTGTCCTACAATGAGCAGTTCTTC
>TRBV10-2|TRBJ2-1|NA|TRBD2
CASSDRTSGYNEQFF
TGCGCCAGCAGTGACCGGACTAGCGGCTACAATGAGCAGTTCTTC
>TRBV28|TRBJ2-1|many|NA
CASSLANYNEQFF
TGTGCCAGCAGCCTAGCGAATTACAATGAGCAGTTCTTC
>TRBV5-1|TRBJ1-1|NA|NA
CASSAGTSKTEAFF
TGCGCCAGCAGCGCCGGGACATCTAAGACTGAAGCTTTCTTT
>TRBV2|TRBJ1-5|NA|TRBD1
CASSQFVGGSQPQHF
TGTGCCAGCAGTCAGTTCGTAGGGGGCAGTCAGCCCCAGCATTTT
>TRBV12-3/TRBV12-4|TRBJ1-1|many|NA
CASSQYTGFAFF
TGTGCCAGCAGTCAATATACAGGTTTTGCTTTCTTT
>TRBV28|TRBJ1-1|many|TRBD1
CASSLTRGRGTEAFF
TGTGCCAGCAGTTTAACGAGGGGGCGGGGCACTGAAGCTTTCTTT
>TRBV6-1|TRBJ2-3|many|TRBD2
CASSVAGGPDTQYF
TGTGCCAGCAGTGTAGCGGGAGGGCCAGATACGCAGTATTTT
>TRBV7-3|TRBJ1-1|many|NA
CASSSRGGLGEAFF
TGTGCCAGCAGCTCCCGGGGGGGCCTCGGGGAAGCTTTCTTT
>TRBV7-9|TRBJ2-7|many|TRBD2
CASSLVSSGAGEQYF
TGTGCCAGCAGCTTAGTATCTAGCGGGGCGGGAGAGCAGTACTTC
>TRBV7-2|TRBJ1-1|NA|NA
CASSPWAPGTEAFF
TGTGCCAGCAGCCCGTGGGCGCCTGGCACTGAAGCTTTCTTT
>TRBV7-3|TRBJ2-6|NA|TRBD1
CASSPQGVGANVLTF
TGTGCCAGCAGCCCGCAGGGGGTAGGGGCCAACGTCCTGACTTTC
>TRBV6-1|TRBJ2-1|medium-sized|NA
CASSVASSSYNEQFF
TGTGCCAGCAGTGTAGCGTCCAGCTCCTACAATGAGCAGTTCTTC
>TRBV28|TRBJ2-3|NA|TRBD2
CASSLAGGPSTDTQYF
TGTGCCAGCAGTTTAGCGGGAGGGCCATCCACAGATACGCAGTATTTT
>TRBV7-4|TRBJ2-1|NA|TRBD2
CASSLASGSKQFF
TGTGCCAGCAGCTTAGCTAGCGGGAGCAAGCAGTTCTTC
>TRBV13|TRBJ2-1|NA|TRBD1
CASSLAGQGAVYNEQFF
TGTGCCAGCAGCTTAGCTGGACAGGGGGCTGTCTACAATGAGCAGTTCTTC
>TRBV10-3|TRBJ2-7|NA|TRBD1
CAISKDRGSYEQYF
TGTGCCATCAGTAAAGACAGGGGATCCTACGAGCAGTACTTC
>TRBV6-2/TRBV6-3|TRBJ2-5|NA|TRBD2
CASIPGTSGRETQYF
TGTGCCAGCATTCCCGGGACTAGCGGGAGAGAGACCCAGTACTTC
>TRBV6-2/TRBV6-3|TRBJ1-6|many|NA
CASSLGVGNSPLHF
TGTGCCAGCAGTTTGGGGGTAGGGAATTCACCCCTCCACTTT
>TRBV12-3/TRBV12-4|TRBJ2-1|NA|NA
CASGNVMGDEQFF
TGTGCCAGTGGGAACGTGATGGGCGATGAGCAGTTCTTC
>TRBV2|TRBJ2-1|NA|NA
CARLGSSYNEQFF
TGTGCCAGACTGGGAAGCTCCTACAATGAGCAGTTCTTC
>TRBV20-1|TRBJ2-1|once|TRBD2
CSEGGLAGKGDEQFF
TGCAGTGAGGGGGGACTAGCGGGAAAGGGTGATGAGCAGTTCTTC
>TRBV19|TRBJ2-5|many|NA
CASSIVQPETQYF
TGTGCCAGTAGTATAGTACAACCGGAGACCCAGTACTTC
>TRBV28|TRBJ1-2|NA|NA
CASSWRTIANYGYTF
TGTGCCAGCAGTTGGAGGACAATCGCTAACTATGGCTACACCTTC
>TRBV7-2|TRBJ2-1|NA|TRBD2
CASSLAVLAGGDAYNEQFF
TGTGCCAGCAGCTTAGCCGTACTAGCGGGAGGTGACGCCTACAATGAGCAGTTCTTC
>TRBV6-1|TRBJ1-5|many|NA
CASSEAGPPFGNQPQHF
TGTGCCAGCAGTGAAGCGGGACCCCCCTTTGGCAATCAGCCCCAGCATTTT
>TRBV6-6|TRBJ1-2|many|NA
CASSYSYVNTGDGYTF
TGTGCCAGCAGTTACTCGTACGTAAATACGGGAGATGGCTACACCTTC
>TRBV6-1|TRBJ2-5|many|TRBD2
CASSRTREETQYF
TGTGCCAGCAGCCGGACTAGGGAAGAGACCCAGTACTTC
>TRBV7-6|TRBJ2-7|NA|NA
CASSVISNEQYF
TGTGCCAGCAGCGTTATCAGCAATGAGCAGTACTTC
>TRBV11-3|TRBJ2-2|many|NA
CASSLQDTGELFF
TGTGCCAGCAGCTTACAGGACACCGGGGAGCTGTTTTTT
>TRBV3-1|TRBJ2-3|NA|TRBD2
CASRLTSGGVVDTQYF
TGTGCCAGCAGGCTGACTAGCGGGGGGGTGGTAGATACGCAGTATTTT
>TRBV5-6|TRBJ2-1|NA|TRBD2
CASSLGLASSYEQFF
TGTGCCAGCAGCTTGGGACTAGCGAGCTCCTACGAGCAGTTCTTC
>TRBV24-1|TRBJ2-1|NA|TRBD1
CATSDVTGPNEQFF
TGTGCCACCAGTGATGTGACAGGGCCAAATGAGCAGTTCTTC
>TRBV20-1|TRBJ2-5|NA|NA
CSARDGLGGETQYF
TGCAGTGCTAGAGATGGGCTAGGGGGAGAGACCCAGTACTTC
>TRBV24-1|TRBJ2-3|medium-sized|NA
CATSDRRHSTDTQYF
TGTGCCACCAGTGACAGGCGTCATAGCACAGATACGCAGTATTTT
>TRBV4-1|TRBJ2-1|many|TRBD2
CASSQGVGTSYNEQFF
TGCGCCAGCAGCCAAGGGGTCGGGACTAGCTACAATGAGCAGTTCTTC
>TRBV10-3|TRBJ2-7|many|TRBD1
CATLALGQGGEQYF
TGTGCCACTCTTGCTCTGGGACAGGGGGGGGAGCAGTACTTC
>TRBV7-9|TRBJ1-3|many|NA
CASSLAPLQTGGGQDTIYF
TGTGCCAGCAGCTTAGCCCCTCTGCAGACAGGTGGTGGTCAAGACACCATATATTTT
>TRBV12-3/TRBV12-4|TRBJ2-5|NA|NA
CASSLEGSVETQYF
TGTGCCAGCAGTTTGGAGGGTTCTGTGGAGACCCAGTACTTC
>TRBV24-1|TRBJ2-1|many|TRBD2
CATSTNAGLAPRGEQFF
TGTGCCACCAGTACGAACGCCGGACTAGCGCCTCGGGGTGAGCAGTTCTTC
>TRBV7-9|TRBJ2-7|many|NA
CASSLVGEGISDEQYF
TGTGCCAGCAGCTTAGTGGGTGAGGGCATCTCTGACGAGCAGTACTTC
>TRBV7-6|TRBJ2-7|NA|TRBD2
CASSLTSVRGGEQYF
TGTGCCAGCAGCTTAACTAGCGTACGAGGCGGTGAGCAGTACTTC
>TRBV7-9|TRBJ1-4|many|NA
CASSLGQLATNEKLFF
TGTGCCAGCAGCTTAGGGCAGCTCGCAACTAATGAAAAACTGTTTTTT
>TRBV28|TRBJ1-5|many|NA
CASSSVNRVPQHF
TGTGCCAGCAGTTCCGTCAACCGCGTGCCCCAGCATTTT
>TRBV28|TRBJ2-2|many|NA
CASGTANTGELFF
TGTGCCAGCGGGACGGCTAACACCGGGGAGCTGTTTTTT
>TRBV5-6|TRBJ2-5|many|NA
CASSLETWEPQETQYF
TGTGCCAGCAGCTTGGAGACGTGGGAGCCCCAAGAGACCCAGTACTTC
>TRBV5-1|TRBJ2-1|many|TRBD2
CASSLLAGETEQFF
TGCGCCAGCAGCCTTCTTGCGGGAGAGACTGAGCAGTTCTTC
>TRBV6-1|TRBJ1-2|many|NA
CASSEGWFGYTF
TGTGCCAGCAGTGAGGGGTGGTTCGGCTACACCTTC
>TRBV7-2|TRBJ2-3|NA|TRBD1
CASSPRQGGSGDTQYF
TGTGCCAGCAGCCCCCGACAGGGTGGGAGCGGAGATACGCAGTATTTT